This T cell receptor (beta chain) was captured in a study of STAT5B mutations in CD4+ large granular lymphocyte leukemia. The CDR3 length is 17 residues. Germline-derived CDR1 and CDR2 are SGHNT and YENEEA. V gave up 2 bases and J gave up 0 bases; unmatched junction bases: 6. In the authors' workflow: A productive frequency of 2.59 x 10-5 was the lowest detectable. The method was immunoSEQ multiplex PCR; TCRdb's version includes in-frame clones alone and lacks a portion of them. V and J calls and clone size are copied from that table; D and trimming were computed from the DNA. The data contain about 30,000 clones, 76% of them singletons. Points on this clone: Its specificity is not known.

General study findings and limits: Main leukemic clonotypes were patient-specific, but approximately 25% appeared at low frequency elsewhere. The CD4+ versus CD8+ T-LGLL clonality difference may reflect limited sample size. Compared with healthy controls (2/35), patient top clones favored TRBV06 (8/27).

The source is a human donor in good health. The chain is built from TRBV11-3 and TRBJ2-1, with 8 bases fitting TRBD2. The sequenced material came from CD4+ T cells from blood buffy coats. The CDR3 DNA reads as TGTGCCAGCAGCTTACTGGCTAGCGGGTTCTCCTACAATGAGCAGTTCTTC. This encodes CASSLLASGFSYNEQFF.